The sequence of this TCR beta chain was determined in a study of T cell changes during pregnancy in multiple sclerosis. The CDR3 sequence is 15 residues long. CDR1 is SGDLS, CDR2 YYNGEE, per germline. V lost 3 bases, J lost 0 bases, and 12 bases lay in between. The assay was immunoSEQ multiplex PCR, and TCRdb's table has in-frame clones only and misses some. The profile covers fewer than 90,000 clones, with about 93% appearing a single time and approximately 0.93% taken by the ten largest. The sample was peripheral blood, taken in the first trimester of pregnancy. The source is a female donor with multiple sclerosis, enrolled in a pregnancy study. The chain links TRBV9 to TRBJ1-1; a possible D gene is TRBD1 (6 bases). CDR3 in amino acids: CASSGQGTLNTEAFF. CDR3 in DNA: TGTGCCAGCAGCGGCCAGGGGACCCTGAACACTGAAGCTTTCTTT.